Detailed here is one T cell receptor (beta chain). Its antigen is unknown. MiXCR was run by TCRdb on the reads, yielding one entry per CDR3 protein. The table records under 150,000 distinct CDR3 sequences, roughly 25% of them present only once. The entry originates in a study of T cell repertoires in cytomegalovirus infection. Looking at the study overall: Public signatures in TCR beta pointed to CMV infection and matching HLA type.

Study-level results: CMV carriers having the relevant HLA were flagged by cumulative public TCR beta family frequency. CMV-specific TCR beta clonotypes restricted by HLA-C dominated the ex vivo response.

Sequences were obtained from PBMCs, sequenced either directly or after in vitro stimulation (not recorded which). The receptor's source is a human donor in good health (CMV status not recorded). Some clones in this sample may be carry-over from other donors' samples.

CDR3 amino acids: CASSYRSSSYEQYF. CDR3 coding DNA: TGTGCCAGCAGTTACAGAAGTAGCTCCTACGAGCAGTACTTC. The chain recombines TRBV6-2 or TRBV6-3 with TRBJ2-7; no reliable D call. Trimming cost V 2 bases and J 0 bases, with 8 bases left between them. This CDR3 is 14 amino acids long. CDR1 and CDR2 from the germline V gene are MNHEY and SVGEGT.